A selection of T cell receptor beta chains follows, all from one sample in a study of blood T cell repertoires in COVID-19. The table came from immunoSEQ multiplex PCR; TCRdb's copy has only in-frame clones and leaves some out. Here the sample spans about 59,000 clones, 75% to 95% being singletons. The sequenced sample consisted of peripheral blood. Receptors originate from an elderly man with acute or convalescent COVID-19. The CDR3 runs from the conserved cysteine through the conserved F or W. The order of the fields is CDR3 length, D gene, V gene, clone size, J gene, CDR3 DNA, CDR3 protein. D genes are given only for firm matches. A row's size may be missing; if present it is once, few, many or a size class.

cdr3_length: 15; d_call: -; v_call: TRBV9; clone_size: -; j_call: TRBJ2-7; cdr3_nt: TGTGCCAGCAGCGTAGAGGTTGGGGGCAGGTTCGAGCAGTACTTC; cdr3_aa: CASSVEVGGRFEQYF
cdr3_length: 15; d_call: -; v_call: TRBV5-4; clone_size: -; j_call: TRBJ2-6; cdr3_nt: TGTGCCAGCAGCTACCCAGGGGTAGGGGCCAACGTCCTGACTTTC; cdr3_aa: CASSYPGVGANVLTF
cdr3_length: 14; d_call: TRBD1; v_call: TRBV2; clone_size: -; j_call: TRBJ1-5; cdr3_nt: TGTGCCAGCAGGACCGGGACAGGGACTAGGCCCCAGCATTTT; cdr3_aa: CASRTGTGTRPQHF
cdr3_length: 17; d_call: TRBD2; v_call: TRBV11-3; clone_size: -; j_call: TRBJ2-3; cdr3_nt: TGTGCCAGCAGCGAACGGACTAGCGGGGGGGCTGTTGATACGCAGTATTTT; cdr3_aa: CASSERTSGGAVDTQYF
cdr3_length: 15; d_call: TRBD1; v_call: TRBV7-8; clone_size: -; j_call: TRBJ2-7; cdr3_nt: TGTGCCAGCAGCTTATCGGGACAGGGGTTCCACGAGCAGTACTTC; cdr3_aa: CASSLSGQGFHEQYF
cdr3_length: 14; d_call: -; v_call: TRBV6-6; clone_size: -; j_call: TRBJ1-5; cdr3_nt: TGTGCCAGCACCCCGGACGGGGGAGATCAGCCCCAGCATTTT; cdr3_aa: CASTPDGGDQPQHF
cdr3_length: 15; d_call: TRBD2; v_call: TRBV6-5; clone_size: -; j_call: TRBJ2-5; cdr3_nt: TGTGCCAGCAGCCTCCAAAGCGGGGGGTCAGAGACCCAGTACTTC; cdr3_aa: CASSLQSGGSETQYF
cdr3_length: 13; d_call: -; v_call: TRBV30; clone_size: -; j_call: TRBJ1-6; cdr3_nt: TGTGCCTGGAGGGGAGAACCTAATTCACCCCTCCACTTT; cdr3_aa: CAWRGEPNSPLHF
cdr3_length: 14; d_call: TRBD1; v_call: TRBV5-5; clone_size: -; j_call: TRBJ2-7; cdr3_nt: TGTGCCAGCAGCCCCTGGGACAGGGGAGCCGAGCAGTACTTC; cdr3_aa: CASSPWDRGAEQYF
cdr3_length: 15; d_call: -; v_call: TRBV19; clone_size: -; j_call: TRBJ1-4; cdr3_nt: TGTGCCAGTAGTATAGTTCCCCGAGGGAATGAAAAACTGTTTTTT; cdr3_aa: CASSIVPRGNEKLFF
cdr3_length: 13; d_call: TRBD1; v_call: TRBV6-5; clone_size: -; j_call: TRBJ1-2; cdr3_nt: TGTGCCAGCAGACTGGGACAGACCTATGGCTACACCTTC; cdr3_aa: CASRLGQTYGYTF
cdr3_length: 16; d_call: TRBD1; v_call: TRBV7-3; clone_size: -; j_call: TRBJ2-3; cdr3_nt: TGTGCCAGCAGCTTAACGGGACAGTCTAGCACAGATACGCAGTATTTT; cdr3_aa: CASSLTGQSSTDTQYF
cdr3_length: 16; d_call: -; v_call: TRBV29-1; clone_size: -; j_call: TRBJ2-1; cdr3_nt: TGCAGCGCTCTCCGCGGGGGGACAGGGTGGTACAATGAGCAGTTCTTC; cdr3_aa: CSALRGGTGWYNEQFF
cdr3_length: 15; d_call: -; v_call: TRBV4-2; clone_size: -; j_call: TRBJ1-2; cdr3_nt: TGTGCCAGCAGCCCCCTGGGGGCCGATAACTATGGCTACACCTTC; cdr3_aa: CASSPLGADNYGYTF
cdr3_length: 15; d_call: -; v_call: TRBV2; clone_size: once; j_call: TRBJ1-5; cdr3_nt: TGTGCCAGCAGTCTCGAACCGGGGGGTGATCAGCCCCAGCATTTT; cdr3_aa: CASSLEPGGDQPQHF
cdr3_length: 13; d_call: -; v_call: TRBV3-1/TRBV3-2; clone_size: -; j_call: TRBJ2-4; cdr3_nt: TGTGCCAGCAGCCACGAGGGGGGGAACATTCAGTACTTC; cdr3_aa: CASSHEGGNIQYF
cdr3_length: 16; d_call: TRBD2; v_call: TRBV18; clone_size: once; j_call: TRBJ2-5; cdr3_nt: TGTGCCAGCTCACCAACCTTTAGCGGGGGCCAAGAGACCCAGTACTTC; cdr3_aa: CASSPTFSGGQETQYF
cdr3_length: 15; d_call: -; v_call: TRBV3-1/TRBV3-2; clone_size: once; j_call: TRBJ2-7; cdr3_nt: TGTGCCAGCAGCCAAGTAGGGGGGGCCGTTAGCGAGCAGTACTTC; cdr3_aa: CASSQVGGAVSEQYF
cdr3_length: 14; d_call: -; v_call: TRBV2; clone_size: -; j_call: TRBJ1-6; cdr3_nt: TGTGCCAGCAGTCTGGACAGAGATAATTCACCCCTCCACTTT; cdr3_aa: CASSLDRDNSPLHF
cdr3_length: 11; d_call: -; v_call: TRBV20-1; clone_size: -; j_call: TRBJ2-2; cdr3_nt: TGCAGTGCTAGAGGGCCAGGGGAGCTGTTTTTT; cdr3_aa: CSARGPGELFF
cdr3_length: 15; d_call: -; v_call: TRBV5-5; clone_size: -; j_call: TRBJ2-3; cdr3_nt: TGTGCCAGCAGCTTGGTCGGAGATAGCACAGATACGCAGTATTTT; cdr3_aa: CASSLVGDSTDTQYF
cdr3_length: 15; d_call: TRBD1; v_call: TRBV9; clone_size: -; j_call: TRBJ2-3; cdr3_nt: TGTGCCAGCAGCGTAGGGGACAGGGGGACAGATACGCAGTATTTT; cdr3_aa: CASSVGDRGTDTQYF
cdr3_length: 14; d_call: -; v_call: TRBV28; clone_size: -; j_call: TRBJ1-1; cdr3_nt: TGTGCCAGCAGTTCCGGACAGACCACTACTGAAGCTTTCTTT; cdr3_aa: CASSSGQTTTEAFF
cdr3_length: 15; d_call: TRBD2; v_call: TRBV7-2; clone_size: -; j_call: TRBJ2-7; cdr3_nt: TGTGCCAGCAGCATTAGCGGGGGGACCTCCTACGAGCAGTACTTC; cdr3_aa: CASSISGGTSYEQYF
cdr3_length: 13; d_call: -; v_call: TRBV25-1; clone_size: -; j_call: TRBJ1-4; cdr3_nt: TGTGCCAGCAGTGGGGCGGGAAATGAAAAACTGTTTTTT; cdr3_aa: CASSGAGNEKLFF
cdr3_length: 14; d_call: -; v_call: TRBV6-5; clone_size: -; j_call: TRBJ2-2; cdr3_nt: TGTGCCAGCAGTTCCCCGGGTTCAACCGGGGAGCTGTTTTTT; cdr3_aa: CASSSPGSTGELFF
cdr3_length: 16; d_call: -; v_call: TRBV16; clone_size: few; j_call: TRBJ1-3; cdr3_nt: TGTGCCAGCAGCCATCCGCCAGGGGTATCTGGAAACACCATATATTTT; cdr3_aa: CASSHPPGVSGNTIYF
cdr3_length: 17; d_call: -; v_call: TRBV2; clone_size: -; j_call: TRBJ1-1; cdr3_nt: TGTGCCAGCACCCCCATGGACGTACGGGGGAAGGGCACTGAAGCTTTCTTT; cdr3_aa: CASTPMDVRGKGTEAFF
cdr3_length: 15; d_call: -; v_call: TRBV7-8; clone_size: -; j_call: TRBJ1-2; cdr3_nt: TGTGCCAGCAGCTTAGCTGTCCTGGGGCAGGCTGGCTACACCTTC; cdr3_aa: CASSLAVLGQAGYTF
cdr3_length: 15; d_call: -; v_call: TRBV10-3; clone_size: once; j_call: TRBJ2-1; cdr3_nt: TGTGCCATCGGGGACGCGGGGAGCTCCTACAATGAGCAGTTCTTC; cdr3_aa: CAIGDAGSSYNEQFF
cdr3_length: 11; d_call: -; v_call: TRBV19; clone_size: -; j_call: TRBJ1-2; cdr3_nt: TGTGCCAGTAGTTCGGGATATGGCTACACCTTC; cdr3_aa: CASSSGYGYTF